This T cell receptor (beta chain) was profiled in a study of blood T cell repertoires in COVID-19. Per the germline V gene, CDR1 is SGHVS and CDR2 is FQNEAQ. V dropped 1 base and J dropped 8 bases, with 12 bases sitting between them. The CDR3 loop spans 14 amino acids. Participants had their cohort set by participant-reported clinical history. In the original workflow: Reference gene primer amplification gave estimated nucleated cell counts. Data came from immunoSEQ multiplex PCR; TCRdb stores just in-frame clones and leaves some out. That table is the source of V, J and clone size, and D and trimming were worked out from the DNA. The profile shows approximately 500,000 clones, around 87% of them singletons.

The chain recombines TRBV7-8 with TRBJ2-1; tentative D call: TRBD2 (5 bases). This clonotype originated in a middle-aged woman who had recovered from COVID-19. Sequenced input: PBMCs or T cells enriched from blood (not recorded which). This CDR3 reads CASSLDLRRDEQFF. The CDR3 coding sequence is TGTGCCAGCAGCTTAGATCTCCGGCGGGATGAGCAGTTCTTC.